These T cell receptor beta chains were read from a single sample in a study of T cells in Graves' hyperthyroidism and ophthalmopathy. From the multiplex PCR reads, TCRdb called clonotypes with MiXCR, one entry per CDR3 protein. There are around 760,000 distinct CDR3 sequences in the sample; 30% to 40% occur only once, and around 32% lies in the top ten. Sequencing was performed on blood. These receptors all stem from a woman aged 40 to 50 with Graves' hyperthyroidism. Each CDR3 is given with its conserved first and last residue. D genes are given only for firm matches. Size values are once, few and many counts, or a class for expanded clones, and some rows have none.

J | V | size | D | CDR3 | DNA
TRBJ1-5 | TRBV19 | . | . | CASSALGVFGNQPLHF | TGTGCCAGTTCCGCGCTCGGGGTATTCGGCAATCAGCCCCTGCATTTT
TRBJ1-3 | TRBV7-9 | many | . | CASSPEGSGNTIYF | TGTGCCAGCAGCCCCGAGGGGAGTGGAAACACCATATATTTT
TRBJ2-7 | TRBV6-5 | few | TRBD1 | CASRDSRDRPYEQYF | TGTGCCAGCAGAGATAGTCGGGACAGGCCGTACGAGCAGTACTTC
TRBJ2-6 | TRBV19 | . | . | CASSLNPPGSGANVLTF | TGTGCCAGTAGTCTAAACCCCCCAGGCTCTGGGGCCAACGTCCTGACTTTC
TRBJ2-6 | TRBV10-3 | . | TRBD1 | CAISGTGGDVLTF | TGTGCCATCAGTGGGACAGGGGGCGACGTCCTGACTTTC
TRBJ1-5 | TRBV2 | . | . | CASTRDLNQPQHF | TGTGCCAGCACGCGGGACCTCAATCAGCCCCAGCATTTT
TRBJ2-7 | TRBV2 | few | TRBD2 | CASSPSGGGTYEQYF | TGTGCCAGCAGTCCTAGCGGCGGGGGAACCTACGAGCAGTACTTC
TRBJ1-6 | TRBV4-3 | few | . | CASSYSGSYNSPLHF | TGCGCCAGCAGCTACTCAGGGTCCTATAATTCACCCCTCCACTTT
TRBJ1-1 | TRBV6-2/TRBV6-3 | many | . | CASSSRGATEAFF | TGTGCCAGCAGCTCGCGGGGGGCCACTGAAGCTTTCTTT
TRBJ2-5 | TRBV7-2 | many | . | CASSFWGQETQYF | TGTGCCAGCAGCTTTTGGGGGCAAGAGACCCAGTACTTC
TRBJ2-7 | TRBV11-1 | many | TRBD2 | CASSRDSGPYEQYF | TGTGCCAGCAGCCGCGATAGCGGGCCCTACGAGCAGTACTTC
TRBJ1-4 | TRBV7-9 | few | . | CASSQGSGGNEKLFF | TGTGCCAGCAGCCAAGGGAGCGGGGGGAATGAAAAACTGTTTTTT
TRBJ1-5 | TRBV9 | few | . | CASSGGGNSNQPQHF | TGTGCCAGCAGCGGAGGGGGGAATAGCAATCAGCCCCAGCATTTT
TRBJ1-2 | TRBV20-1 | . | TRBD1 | CSAKEQGKFVGGYTF | TGCAGTGCTAAAGAACAGGGGAAGTTTGTGGGCGGCTACACCTTC
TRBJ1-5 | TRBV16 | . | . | CASSQGRNNQPQHF | TGTGCCAGCAGCCAAGGACGGAACAATCAGCCCCAGCATTTT
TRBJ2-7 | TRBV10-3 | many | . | CAISVRGIYEQYF | TGTGCCATCAGTGTCCGGGGAATCTACGAGCAGTACTTC
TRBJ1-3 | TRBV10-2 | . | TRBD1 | CASMKGASGNTIYF | TGCGCCAGCATGAAGGGGGCCTCTGGAAACACCATATATTTT
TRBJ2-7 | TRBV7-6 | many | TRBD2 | CASSFKKSGRESYEQYF | TGTGCCAGCAGCTTCAAAAAGAGCGGGAGGGAGTCCTACGAGCAGTACTTC
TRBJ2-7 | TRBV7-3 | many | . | CASSQGNLYEQYF | TGTGCCAGCAGTCAGGGTAATCTCTACGAGCAGTACTTC
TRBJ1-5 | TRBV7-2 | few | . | CASSLARTASNQPQHF | TGTGCCAGCAGCTTAGCCCGGACAGCCAGCAATCAGCCCCAGCATTTT
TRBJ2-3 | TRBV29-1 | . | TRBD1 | CSVALPGDRADTQYF | TGCAGCGTTGCTCTTCCTGGTGACAGGGCAGATACGCAGTATTTT
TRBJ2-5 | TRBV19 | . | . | CASSHGAGRETQYF | TGTGCCAGTAGTCATGGGGCGGGCCGAGAGACCCAGTACTTC
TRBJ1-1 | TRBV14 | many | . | CASSQTGRKTEAFF | TGTGCCAGCAGCCAGACGGGTCGAAAGACTGAAGCTTTCTTT
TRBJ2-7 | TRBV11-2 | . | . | CASSFRSQGGLSYEQYF | TGTGCCAGCAGCTTTCGGTCTCAAGGGGGGTTGTCCTACGAGCAGTACTTC
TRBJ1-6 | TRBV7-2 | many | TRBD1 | CASSSGGGQKHSPLHF | TGTGCCAGCAGCTCAGGGGGTGGGCAGAAGCATTCACCCCTCCACTTT
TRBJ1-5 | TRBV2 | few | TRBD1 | CASRTGEMGNQPQHF | TGTGCCAGTAGGACAGGGGAAATGGGCAATCAGCCCCAGCATTTT
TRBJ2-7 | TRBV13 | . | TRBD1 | CASSQRADRGAHEQYF | TGTGCCAGCAGCCAGAGGGCCGACAGGGGTGCCCACGAGCAGTACTTC
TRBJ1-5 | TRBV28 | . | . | CASRSFGNQPQHF | TGTGCCAGCAGAAGTTTTGGCAATCAGCCCCAGCATTTT
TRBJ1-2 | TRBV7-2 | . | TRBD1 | CASSQNTKPWDSSYGYTF | TGCGCCAGCAGCCAAAACACAAAACCCTGGGACAGTTCCTATGGCTACACCTTC
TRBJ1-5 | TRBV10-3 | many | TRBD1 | CATGDRGLNQPQHF | TGTGCCACCGGAGACAGGGGCTTAAATCAGCCCCAGCATTTT
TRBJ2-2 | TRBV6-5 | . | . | CASSRDSAVNTEELFF | TGTGCCAGCAGCCGCGACAGCGCAGTGAACACCGAGGAGCTGTTTTTT
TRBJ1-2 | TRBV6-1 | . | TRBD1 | CASSEGVGTAYGYTF | TGTGCCAGCAGTGAAGGGGTCGGGACAGCTTATGGCTACACCTTC
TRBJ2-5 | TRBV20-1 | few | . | CSARDLTFAETQYF | TGCAGTGCTAGAGATTTAACCTTCGCAGAGACCCAGTACTTC
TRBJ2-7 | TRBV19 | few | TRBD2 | CASRAGATYEQYF | TGTGCCAGTAGAGCGGGGGCCACCTACGAGCAGTACTTC
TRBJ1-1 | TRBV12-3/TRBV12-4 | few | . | CASSFLLPEAFF | TGTGCCAGCAGTTTTCTGTTACCTGAAGCTTTCTTT
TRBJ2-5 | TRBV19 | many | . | CASSPGGQGTQYF | TGTGCCAGTAGTCCCGGGGGCCAAGGGACCCAGTACTTC
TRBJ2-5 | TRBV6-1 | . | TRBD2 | CASSENSGLALQLYF | TGTGCCAGCAGTGAAAATTCGGGACTAGCTCTTCAACTGTACTTC
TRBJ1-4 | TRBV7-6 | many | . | CASARDGDEKLFF | TGTGCCAGCGCCCGGGACGGAGATGAAAAACTGTTTTTT
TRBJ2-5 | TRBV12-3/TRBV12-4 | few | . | CASSLQKGQETQYF | TGTGCCAGCAGCCTACAGAAGGGCCAAGAGACCCAGTACTTC
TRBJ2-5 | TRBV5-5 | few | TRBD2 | CASSPGLPSETQYF | TGTGCCAGCAGCCCGGGACTACCAAGCGAGACCCAGTACTTC
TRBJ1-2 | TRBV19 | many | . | CASSIAGTNYGYTF | TGTGCCAGTAGTATAGCCGGCACCAACTATGGCTACACCTTC
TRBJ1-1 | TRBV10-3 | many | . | CASSDKENTEAFF | TGTGCCAGCAGTGACAAGGAGAACACTGAAGCTTTCTTT
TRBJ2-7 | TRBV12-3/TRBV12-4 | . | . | CASSRPGGGEQYF | TGTGCCAGCAGTCGTCCCGGGGGAGGCGAGCAGTACTTC
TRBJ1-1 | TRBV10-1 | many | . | CASTPDSLYTEAFF | TGCGCCAGCACTCCTGACAGCCTCTACACTGAAGCTTTCTTT
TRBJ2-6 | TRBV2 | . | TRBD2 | CASNIAGGSGANVLTF | TGTGCCAGCAACATAGCGGGGGGATCTGGGGCCAACGTCCTGACTTTC
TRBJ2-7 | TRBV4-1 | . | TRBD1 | CASSQEGTGGPYEQYF | TGCGCCAGCAGCCAAGAGGGTACAGGGGGACCCTACGAGCAGTACTTC
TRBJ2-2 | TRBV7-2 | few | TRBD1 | CASSTRQGGTGELFF | TGTGCCAGCAGCACACGACAGGGCGGGACCGGGGAGCTGTTTTTT